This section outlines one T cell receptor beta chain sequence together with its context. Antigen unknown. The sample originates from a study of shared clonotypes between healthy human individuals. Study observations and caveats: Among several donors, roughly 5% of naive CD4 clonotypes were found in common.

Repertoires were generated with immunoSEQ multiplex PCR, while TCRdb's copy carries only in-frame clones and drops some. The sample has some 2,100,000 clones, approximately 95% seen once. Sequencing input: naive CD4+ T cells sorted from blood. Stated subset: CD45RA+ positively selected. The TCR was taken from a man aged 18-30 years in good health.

The CDR3 region has the DNA TGTGCCAGCCGTTCTCCAGCGGGTGAGCAGTTCTTC. It specifies CASRSPAGEQFF. The chain carries TRBV7-2 and TRBJ2-1; D might be TRBD2 (6 bases). The germline V and J ends were trimmed by 8 bases and 9 bases, with 14 bases remaining between them. The CDR3 has 12 residues. Per germline, CDR1 SGHTA and CDR2 FQGNSA.